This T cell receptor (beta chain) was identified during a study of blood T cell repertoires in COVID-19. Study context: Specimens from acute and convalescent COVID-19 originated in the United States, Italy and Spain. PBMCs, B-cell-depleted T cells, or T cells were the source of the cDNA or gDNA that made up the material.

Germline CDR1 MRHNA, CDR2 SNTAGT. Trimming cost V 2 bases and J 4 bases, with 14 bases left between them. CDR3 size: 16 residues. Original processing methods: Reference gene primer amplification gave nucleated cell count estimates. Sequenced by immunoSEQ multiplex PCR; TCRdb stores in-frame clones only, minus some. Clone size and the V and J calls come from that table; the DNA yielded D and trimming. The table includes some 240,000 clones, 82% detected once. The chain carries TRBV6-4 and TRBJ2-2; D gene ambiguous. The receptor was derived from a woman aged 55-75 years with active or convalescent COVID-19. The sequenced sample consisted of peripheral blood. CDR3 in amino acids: CASSDTATLVTGELFF. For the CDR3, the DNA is TGTGCCAGCAGTGACACAGCCACCCTCGTCACCGGGGAGCTGTTTTTT.